This TCR beta chain originates from a study of OX40 agonist ivuxolimab in advanced cancers. At the level of the study: Subjects had a mean age of around 60 years, with a range of 23 to 79; around 80% were male. Participants could have had prior anti-PD-1, anti-PD-L1 or anti-CTLA-4 therapy, and approximately 40% had some.

Using immunoSEQ multiplex PCR, the repertoire was profiled, and TCRdb retains in-frame clones only, with some absent. The sample holds tens of thousands of clones; around 89% are singletons and the top ten take roughly 1%. Study observations and caveats: Expanded clones were, on average, more numerous in CD8+ T cells than in CD4+.

Deletions cut 1 base from V and 1 base from J, with 9 bases between. Per germline, CDR1 SNHLY and CDR2 FYNNEI. CDR3 length: 15 amino acids. In this sample, this clone turned up once. Its specificity is not known. This receptor was obtained from an adult with an advanced solid tumor such as melanoma, head and neck, liver or kidney cancer. The chain is built from TRBV2 and TRBJ2-3; the D is unclear. The sample was CD4+ or CD8+ T cells sorted from blood, taken in a trial of the OX40 agonist ivuxolimab. The CDR3 coding sequence is TGTGCCAGCAGTGAAGGGGTTAGGGGCACAGATACGCAGTATTTT. Protein sequence: CASSEGVRGTDTQYF.